These 27 T cell receptor beta chains originate from one sample sequenced in a study of human T cells and chemical hapten exposure. TCRdb reprocessed the RACE reads with MiXCR, giving one entry per CDR3 protein. The data show some 330,000 distinct CDR3 sequences, with about 5.4% seen just once and more than 8% held by the top ten. Time point indicated: pre-sensitization, week 0. Treatment here: therapeutic diphenylcyclopropenone sensitization with weekly scalp DPC. The sequenced sample was whole blood, obtained in connection with sensitization to the hapten diphenylcyclopropenone (DPC). These receptors all come from a woman aged 18-30 years with alopecia areata. Some clones in this sample may be carry-over from other donors' samples.

V usage is TRBV14 and J usage is TRBJ2-3; D is ambiguous. Trimming took 0 bases from V and 3 from J, leaving 10 bases between them. The CDR3 covers 15 residues. Germline CDR1 and CDR2: SGHDN and FVKESK. The CDR3 spells CASSQDTTSTDTQYF. CDR3 DNA: TGTGCCAGCAGCCAAGATACGACGAGTACAGATACGCAGTATTTT. The variable domain in full, with the rest retrieved from reference TRBV14 and TRBJ2-3, is EAGVTQFPSHSVIEKGQTVTLRCDPISGHDNLYWYRRVMGKEIKFLLHFVKESKQDESGMPNNRFLAERTGGTYSTLKVQPAELEDSGVYFCASSQDTTSTDTQYFGPGTRLTVL.

The genes are TRBV10-3 and TRBJ2-3; 9 bases map to TRBD1. V lost 2 bases and J lost 4; bases outside the gene matches: 7. CDR3 length equals 16 residues. Germline lookup yields CDR1 ENHRY and CDR2 SYGVKD. The CDR3 reads CAISEGTGHSSDTQYF. CDR3 coding DNA: TGTGCCATCAGTGAGGGGACAGGGCATTCATCAGATACGCAGTATTTT.

This clonotype was counted many times. CDR3 sequence: CSVEVGGDGTYEQYF. DNA for the CDR3: TGCAGCGTTGAAGTTGGCGGTGACGGGACCTACGAGCAGTACTTC. The V and J genes are TRBV29-1 and TRBJ2-7; weak D call: TRBD2 (5 bases). CDR1 SQVTM and CDR2 ANQGSEA come from the germline V gene. The CDR3 contains 15 residues. V lost 1 base and J 2 bases, leaving 15 bases between the germline ends.

In this sample, this clonotype turned up a few times. This chain joins TRBV6-5 and TRBJ1-6; no clear D. Trimming cost V 6 bases and J 10 bases, with 13 bases left between them. Germline assignment: CDR1 MNHEY and CDR2 SVGAGI. This CDR3 region has 13 residues. CDR3 sequence (DNA): TGTGCCAGCAGCAGAGAAGGTTACTCACCCCTCCACTTT. Translation gives CASSREGYSPLHF.

This clonotype was observed a few times. The genes are TRBV6-5 and TRBJ2-7, with D perhaps matching TRBD2 (5 bases). The CDR3 runs 14 residues. V lost 6 bases and J lost 3, with 15 bases in between. Germline assignment: CDR1 MNHEY and CDR2 SVGAGI. CDR3: CASRPPGSDYEQYF. For the CDR3, the DNA is TGTGCCAGCAGACCGCCGGGGTCCGACTACGAGCAGTACTTC.

The V and J genes are TRBV12-5 and TRBJ1-4; D remains ambiguous. Between the trimmed V and J ends, which lost 6 bases and 3 bases, there was a span of 2 bases. The CDR3 is made up of 11 amino acids. Germline values: CDR1 LGHNT, CDR2 FRNRAP. CDR3 in amino acids: CASGSNEKLFF. CDR3 in DNA: TGTGCTAGTGGCTCTAATGAAAAACTGTTTTTT. The whole variable domain, filled in from reference TRBV12-5 and TRBJ1-4, reads DARVTQTPRHKVTEMGQEVTMRCQPILGHNTVFWYRQTMMQGLELLAYFRNRAPLDDSGMPKDRFSAEMPDATLATLKIQPSEPRDSAVYFCASGSNEKLFFGSGTQLSVL.

This clonotype was seen repeatedly, ten times or more. The V call is TRBV2, the J call TRBJ1-4; the D is unclear. The CDR3 contains 14 residues. V was trimmed by 5 bases and J by 0 bases, leaving 7 bases between them. Germline values: CDR1 SNHLY, CDR2 FYNNEI. Here the CDR3 DNA reads TGTGCCAGCAGTAGACGGTCAACTAATGAAAAACTGTTTTTT. This gives the protein CASSRRSTNEKLFF.

This clonotype was found many times. The gene calls are TRBV7-2 and TRBJ2-7; 8 bases match TRBD1. CDR1 and CDR2 from the germline V gene are SGHTA and FQGNSA. Trimming took 4 bases from V and 1 from J; bases not matched to a gene: 3. The CDR3 runs 14 residues. CDR3 coding DNA: TGTGCCAGCAGCTCGCGACAGGGGTCCTACGAGCAGTACTTC. Amino acids: CASSSRQGSYEQYF.

This clonotype has at least ten counts. This chain connects TRBV13 to TRBJ2-7, with D tentatively TRBD1 (5 bases). Per germline, CDR1 PRHDT and CDR2 FYEKMQ (reference sequence). This CDR3 comprises 13 residues. The germline V and J ends were trimmed by 6 bases and 0 bases, with 9 bases remaining between them. The CDR3 DNA is TGTGCCAGCAGAGGGGCGCCCTCCTACGAGCAGTACTTC. Its translation: CASRGAPSYEQYF.

This chain uses TRBV15 with TRBJ2-1; the D is unclear. Per the germline V gene, CDR1 is LNHNV and CDR2 is YYDKDF (reference sequence). With 0 bases removed from V and 9 bases from J, the gap between germline ends came to 12 bases. CDR3 size: 14 residues. CDR3 in amino acids: CATSRDKSRAEQFF. CDR3 coding DNA: TGTGCCACCAGCAGAGATAAGAGCCGGGCTGAGCAGTTCTTC. The full variable domain, rest sourced from reference TRBV15 and TRBJ2-1, is DAMVIQNPRYQVTQFGKPVTLSCSQTLNHNVMYWYQQKSSQAPKLLFHYYDKDFNNEADTPDNFQSRRPNTSFCFLDIRSPGLGDTAMYLCATSRDKSRAEQFFGPGTRLTVL.

V and J are TRBV20-1 and TRBJ1-6; TRBD1 agrees at 7 bases. Germline V gene lookup returns CDR1 DFQATT and CDR2 SNEGSKA (reference sequence). CDR3 length equals 15 residues. Trimming took 3 bases from V and 8 from J; bases not matched to a gene: 10. The chain's CDR3 is CSARSRGGWDSPLHF. The CDR3 DNA is TGCAGTGCTAGGAGCCGAGGGGGCTGGGATTCACCCCTCCACTTT.

J is TRBJ1-2 and V is TRBV5-4; possible D gene TRBD1, 5 bases. Trimming took off 3 bases at V and 3 bases at J, with 15 bases between the two ends. Looked up from germline, CDR1 is SGHNT and CDR2 is YYREEE (reference sequence). CDR3 size: 15 residues. The CDR3 loop is CASSSRDGFYYGYTF. The CDR3 nucleotides read TGTGCCAGCAGCTCCCGGGACGGATTTTACTATGGCTACACCTTC. Full variable domain (missing parts from reference TRBV5-4 and TRBJ1-2): ETGVTQSPTHLIKTRGQQVTLRCSSQSGHNTVSWYQQALGQGPQFIFQYYREEENGRGNFPPRFSGLQFPNYSSELNVNALELDDSALYLCASSSRDGFYYGYTFGSGTRLTVV.

The chain couples TRBV20-1 to TRBJ1-4; weak D call: TRBD1 (6 bases). Germline V gene sequence: CDR1 DFQATT, CDR2 SNEGSKA (reference sequence). This CDR3 has 16 residues. The V end lost 0 bases, the J end lost 3 bases, and 14 bases lay between the germline ends. In DNA, the CDR3 is TGCAGTGCTAGAGATTTCGGGGGCATAGCTAATGAAAAACTGTTTTTT. This gives the protein CSARDFGGIANEKLFF.

This clonotype has ten or more counts. The rearrangement links TRBV7-9 to TRBJ1-1; TRBD1 aligns across 7 bases. The CDR3 sequence is 12 residues long. Trimming at V came to 7 bases and at J to 8 bases, leaving 7 bases not matched to a gene. Germline V lookup: CDR1 SEHNR, CDR2 FQNEAQ (reference sequence). The CDR3 nucleotides are TGTGCCAGCACACAGGGGCCTGGGGAAGCTTTCTTT. As protein: CASTQGPGEAFF.

The chain employs TRBV3-1 and TRBJ1-6; D is possibly TRBD1 (5 bases). The CDR3 extends over 14 amino acids. The V end was cut by 2 bases, the J end by 10 bases, with 12 bases between. Germline lookup yields CDR1 LGHDT and CDR2 YNNKEL (reference sequence). The CDR3 region is CASSQIGVRSPLHF. The CDR3 coding sequence is TGTGCCAGCAGCCAAATAGGGGTGAGGTCACCCCTCCACTTT.

This clonotype has more than one count but fewer than ten. The chain employs TRBV6-2 or TRBV6-3 and TRBJ1-6; no reliable D call. Germline CDR1 MNHEY, CDR2 SVGEGT. The ends were cut back, 4 bases at V and 10 bases at J, with 14 bases in the middle. CDR3 length: 14 residues. CDR3 bases: TGTGCCAGCAGTTCCCGTTCGAACAAGTCACCCCTCCACTTT. This translates into CASSSRSNKSPLHF.

This clonotype was picked up many times. V gene TRBV7-9 combines with J gene TRBJ1-6, with a possible D match to TRBD1 (6 bases). Trimming shortened V by 1 base and J by 3 bases, and 10 bases separated the two germline ends. CDR1 is SEHNR, CDR2 FQNEAQ, per germline (reference sequence). The CDR3 contains 16 residues. Here the CDR3 DNA reads TGTGCCAGCAGCTTAGGGGGGGGCCACTATAATTCACCCCTCCACTTT. Translation: CASSLGGGHYNSPLHF.

The chain combines TRBV7-2 with TRBJ2-6; D unresolved. Trimming shortened V by 5 bases and J by 2 bases, and 16 bases separated the two germline ends. The CDR3 extends over 17 amino acids. CDR1 is SGHTA and CDR2 is FQGNSA in the germline V gene. In nucleotides, the CDR3 is TGTGCCAGCAGCCCCCGGTCAACAGAGGCTGGGGCCAACGTCCTGACTTTC. Amino acid sequence: CASSPRSTEAGANVLTF.

This clonotype was observed at least ten times. This chain uses TRBV5-1 with TRBJ2-7; D unclear. The ends were cut back, 4 bases at V and 3 bases at J, with 17 bases in the middle. CDR1 and CDR2 (germline): SGHRS, YFSETQ. The CDR3 is made up of 15 amino acids. Written as DNA, the CDR3 is TGCGCCAGCAGCATGGACGGGCCCTGGGACTACGAGCAGTACTTC. Protein sequence: CASSMDGPWDYEQYF.

In this sample, this clonotype turned up a few times. The genes are TRBV5-1 and TRBJ2-4, with a weak D call TRBD1 (5 bases). Germline lookup yields CDR1 SGHRS and CDR2 YFSETQ. The V end was cut by 0 bases, the J end by 3 bases, with 13 bases between. This CDR3 contains 16 residues. Written as DNA, the CDR3 is TGCGCCAGCAGCTTGGGCCAGGGTGTAGGCAAAAACATTCAGTACTTC. It codes for CASSLGQGVGKNIQYF.

CDR3 in DNA: TGTGCCAGCAGCCTTATCCCAGGGTCTGGGGCCAACGTCCTGACTTTC. Translated, it gives CASSLIPGSGANVLTF. The chain couples TRBV28 to TRBJ2-6, with a weak D call TRBD1 (5 bases). V lost 6 bases and J 1 base, leaving 13 bases between the germline ends. The CDR3 is made up of 16 amino acids. The germline CDR1 and CDR2 sequences are MDHEN and SYDVKM.

This clonotype occurred many times. This chain links TRBV3-1 with TRBJ1-4, with 11 bases lining up with TRBD1. Germline loops: CDR1 LGHDT, CDR2 YNNKEL (reference sequence). Trimming at V came to 10 bases and at J to 5 bases, leaving 9 bases not matched to a gene. There are 15 residues in the CDR3. The CDR3 DNA follows: TGTGCCACTTCGAGGGGACAGGGGGTGAATGAAAAACTGTTTTTT. This gives the protein CATSRGQGVNEKLFF.

This clonotype showed up just a few times. The chain recombines TRBV10-3 with TRBJ1-3; D is perhaps TRBD1 (5 bases). Germline CDR1 ENHRY, CDR2 SYGVKD. The CDR3 covers 14 residues. Trimming stripped 6 bases from V and 5 bases from J, with 14 bases between. The CDR3 reads CAISYGGTRNTIYF. The CDR3 nucleotides are TGTGCCATCAGCTATGGAGGGACCAGAAACACCATATATTTT.

The chain combines TRBV29-1 with TRBJ2-1, with D perhaps matching TRBD1 or TRBD2 (5 bases each). Germline V gene data show CDR1 as SQVTM and CDR2 as ANQGSEA. This CDR3 is built from 16 residues. Deletions cut 3 bases from V and 0 bases from J, with 15 bases between. The CDR3 nucleotides are TGCAGCGTTGAGGGGAGTCGGGACGTCTCCTACAATGAGCAGTTCTTC. Protein product: CSVEGSRDVSYNEQFF.

The table lists this clonotype with a few counts. The chain combines TRBV5-5 with TRBJ2-1, with D uncertain. Germline V gene data show CDR1 as SGHKS and CDR2 as YYEKEE (reference sequence). This CDR3 has 13 residues. V was trimmed by 0 bases and J by 9 bases, leaving 10 bases between them. CDR3 bases: TGTGCCAGCAGCTTGGGCCCGGGTGCTGAGCAGTTCTTC. This sequence encodes CASSLGPGAEQFF.

This clonotype came up a few times. V gene TRBV18 combines with J gene TRBJ2-3, with D perhaps TRBD1 or TRBD2 (7 bases each). Trimming stripped 3 bases from V and 2 bases from J, with 18 bases between. The germline gives CDR1 KGHSH, CDR2 LQKENI. The CDR3 runs to 17 residues. The CDR3 DNA reads TGTGCCAGCTCACCTATAAGCGGGACAGACAACACAGATACGCAGTATTTT. This codes for CASSPISGTDNTDTQYF.

The table lists this clonotype with many counts. J is TRBJ2-1 and V is TRBV4-2; perhaps TRBD1 as D (5 bases). The germline V gene has CDR1 LGHNA and CDR2 YNFKEQ. V was cut by 5 bases and J by 3 bases, with 20 bases left in between. The CDR3 has 17 amino acids. CDR3 protein: CASSSHSDPQGYNEQFF. DNA for the CDR3: TGTGCCAGCAGCTCTCACTCTGACCCTCAGGGCTACAATGAGCAGTTCTTC.